This T cell receptor beta chain was documented in a study of post-analysis software for immune sequencing data (dated by TCRdb to the mid-2010s). Regarding the research as a whole: The recorded disease courses included relapsing-remitting, secondary progressive and progressive-relapsing multiple sclerosis, and some patients had no subtype annotation. The patient repertoires were compared against around eleven previously published healthy control repertoires obtained from donors aged roughly 6 to 28 years. A subset of samples was prepared in parallel using single-end sample barcoding, then pooled and co-amplified after Illumina adapter ligation. General conclusions and limits of the study: Direct clustering with F measure showed strong co-clustering of samples prepared in the same batch, prompting a batch-effect correction. Compared with controls, multiple sclerosis patients had significantly lower normalized Chao1 diversity, a finding suggesting substantial peripheral T-cell clonal expansion. The control group was slightly older than the multiple sclerosis patient group. Patients showed significantly higher frequencies than controls for five TRBV segments, among them TRBV5-6, TRBV5-1 and TRBV20-1.

V was cut back by 0 bases and J by 5 bases, leaving a gap of 20 bases between them. Spanning cysteine to phenylalanine, the CDR3 consists of 17 amino acids. Only the CDR3 portion is preserved as DNA: 51 bases, with reading frame beginning at the first base. CDR1 and CDR2 were assigned from the germline V gene as SGHVS and FQNEAQ. TCR beta repertoires were profiled from peripheral blood of under 15 young patients with multiple sclerosis to demonstrate the VDJtools post-analysis software. The multiple sclerosis patients were children and adolescents between about 6 and 16 years of age. Libraries were made using PCR. Sequencing took place on an Illumina HiSeq 2500. To reduce PCR and sequencing biases, unique molecular identifiers were built into the TCR beta cDNA libraries. Approximately 500,000 cDNA molecules were obtained per 1 to 10 million input T cells, so each molecule approximated one T cell. The patient libraries were prepared and sequenced with the same protocol used for the earlier healthy control dataset. Within a given batch, samples were prepared together, multiplexed and sequenced on the same HiSeq lane. As for the authors' bioinformatics: Raw barcoded reads were processed with MIGEC, and single-read molecular identifier groups were discarded before consensus assembly and CDR3 extraction. VDJtools was used for post-analysis of the clonotype tables, and diversity was normalized by down-sampling every dataset to the size of the smallest sample. To correct batch-related cross-sample contamination, repertoire overlap clustering matched CDR3 amino acid sequences but not nucleotide sequences. Starting from the raw public reads, TCRdb applied fastp trimming at Q25, assembled clones with MiXCR and retained in-frame beta chains. Rows are unified per CDR3 protein, each entry keeping the most common DNA and genes. TCRdb assigned the V and J calls; the authors' analysis was not used. The sample has approximately 770,000 distinct CDR3 sequences on record, just over 45% of them singletons. Approximately 4.4% of the sample rests with the top ten.

About this clonotype itself: The antigen this receptor binds is unknown. No much larger clone exists at a distance of one base, and base qualities are not known.

The TCR comes from a girl aged 10-17 years with multiple sclerosis. The material sequenced was blood. The chain joins TRBV7-8 to TRBJ2-7; the D gene assignment is perhaps TRBD1 or TRBD2, with each matching 6 bases. CDR3 sequence: CASSLAPSWGANDEQYF. Here is the DNA: TGTGCCAGCAGCTTAGCCCCCTCGTGGGGGGCTAACGACGAGCAGTACTTC.